This T cell receptor (beta chain) was sequenced in a study of blood T cell repertoires in COVID-19. Overall study: The United States, Italy and Spain supplied acute and convalescent COVID-19 samples. T cells, B-cell-depleted T cells, or PBMCs supplied cDNA or gDNA.

Per germline, CDR1 SQVTM and CDR2 ANQGSEA. This CDR3 has 14 amino acids. V dropped 7 bases and J dropped 8; count of bases not matched to a gene: 10. Recovered participants had two consecutive negative NP/OP PCR tests, healthcare professional clearance, or symptom resolution. In the authors' workflow: Reference gene primers were amplified, and this amplification served to estimate nucleated cell counts. This table comes from immunoSEQ multiplex PCR, and its TCRdb copy is limited to in-frame clones, with some not included. The DNA gave D and trimming, while V, J and clone size come from that table. The sample includes 400,000 to 500,000 clones, approximately 88% of them seen just once.

Material for sequencing was PBMCs or T cells enriched from blood (not recorded which). J is TRBJ2-1 and V is TRBV29-1, with 11 bases identical to TRBD2. This receptor was obtained from a woman aged 35 to 49 who had recovered from COVID-19. The CDR3 DNA sequence: TGCAGCGCCACTACTAGCGGGAGTTCCTATGAGCAGTTCTTC. Protein product: CSATTSGSSYEQFF.